The 21 T cell receptor beta chains below all came from one sample that was sequenced in a study of blood T cell repertoires in COVID-19. Assay used: immunoSEQ multiplex PCR; TCRdb lists only in-frame clones, some missing. This table holds around 50,000 clones, around 86% found once. What was sequenced was peripheral blood. These receptors were obtained from an elderly woman with acute or convalescent COVID-19.

DNA for the CDR3: TGTGCCAGCAGCTTAGGGGTTTCTAGCGGGAGGGCCGACTACAATGAGCAGTTCTTC. As protein: CASSLGVSSGRADYNEQFF. V and J are TRBV13 and TRBJ2-1; 12 nucleotides agree with TRBD2. Germline values: CDR1 PRHDT, CDR2 FYEKMQ (reference sequence). Trimming removed 0 bases from V and 3 bases from J; junction bases left unmatched: 9. The CDR3 totals 19 residues.

CDR3 sequence (DNA): TGTGCCAGCAGCTTCGGGGACAGGGCAAAAGAGACCCAGTACTTC. It is translated as CASSFGDRAKETQYF. The gene calls are TRBV5-4 and TRBJ2-5; 9 nucleotides agree with TRBD1. CDR1 and CDR2 (germline): SGHNT, YYREEE (reference sequence). This CDR3 is 15 amino acids long. V was pared by 2 bases and J by 3 bases, with 5 bases of the junction left unmatched.

J is TRBJ2-1 and V is TRBV7-2; TRBD2 aligns across 12 bases. J gave up 6 bases and V 2 bases, and 2 bases lay outside the gene matches. Germline CDR1 is SGHTA and CDR2 is FQGNSA. This CDR3 is 15 amino acids long. DNA of the CDR3: TGTGCCAGCAGCTTAACTAGCGGGGGGAGCAATGAGCAGTTCTTC. This translates into CASSLTSGGSNEQFF.

This clone was counted a single time. This chain links TRBV6-6 with TRBJ2-1, with TRBD2 identical over 10 bases. CDR3 length: 16 residues. The V gene's germline CDR1 is MNHNY and CDR2 SVGAGI (reference sequence). V lost 8 bases and J lost 5; bases outside the gene matches: 12. The CDR3 sequence: CASGASGGLLNNEQFF. In DNA, the CDR3 is TGTGCCAGCGGCGCTAGCGGGGGCCTCTTAAACAATGAGCAGTTCTTC.

The chain has TRBV15 and TRBJ2-1; TRBD2 is a possible D gene (7 bases). Germline CDR1 is LNHNV and CDR2 is YYDKDF (reference sequence). The V gene lost 5 bases and the J gene lost 12 bases, with 23 bases spanning the gap. This CDR3 has 15 amino acids. This chain's CDR3 is CATSRWEGLEGVQFF. The DNA for the CDR3 is TGTGCCACCAGCCGGTGGGAGGGCCTTGAGGGGGTGCAGTTCTTC.

The J gene is TRBJ1-2, the V gene TRBV28, with a possible D match to TRBD1 (5 bases). Deletions cut 5 bases from V and 3 bases from J, with 10 bases between. The V gene's germline CDR1 is MDHEN and CDR2 SYDVKM. The CDR3 extends over 13 amino acids. The CDR3 loop is CASSPPGDYGYTF. Here the CDR3 DNA reads TGTGCCAGCAGTCCCCCGGGGGACTATGGCTACACCTTC.

The chain employs TRBV7-9 and TRBJ2-2; no clear D gene. The CDR3 loop spans 15 amino acids. Trimming took off 3 bases at V and 5 bases at J, with 13 bases between the two ends. Germline CDR1 reads SEHNR; CDR2 reads FQNEAQ (reference sequence). The CDR3 is CASSLRLDGTGELFF. CDR3 sequence (DNA): TGTGCCAGCAGCTTGCGGTTGGATGGGACCGGGGAGCTGTTTTTT.

The rearrangement joins TRBV20-1 to TRBJ2-1, with D perhaps matching TRBD2 (6 bases). The CDR3 contains 14 residues. From germline, CDR1 is DFQATT and CDR2 SNEGSKA (reference sequence). Trimming took off 3 bases at V and 6 bases at J, with 15 bases between the two ends. CDR3 coding DNA: TGCAGTGCTAGTGACGGGAGATGGGGCAATGAGCAGTTCTTC. This encodes CSASDGRWGNEQFF.

The chain is built from TRBV11-3 and TRBJ1-4; 7 bases agree with TRBD1. This CDR3 contains 14 residues. V trimming: 6 bases; J trimming: 12 bases; junction bases outside the gene matches: 13. Germline loops: CDR1 SGHNT, CDR2 YENEEA. The chain's CDR3 is CASSRDSRNGELFF. The DNA for the CDR3 is TGTGCCAGCAGTAGGGACAGTAGAAATGGAGAACTGTTTTTT.

The chain couples TRBV5-4 to TRBJ1-2, with a weak D call TRBD1 (5 bases). Germline V gene data show CDR1 as SGHNT and CDR2 as YYREEE (reference sequence). The CDR3 length is 15 residues. The V and J ends lost 4 bases and 3 bases respectively, with 16 bases between them. Here the CDR3 DNA reads TGTGCCAGCAGCGTACAGGTTGACGCAGACTATGGCTACACCTTC. This encodes CASSVQVDADYGYTF. Filled out from reference TRBV5-4 and TRBJ1-2, the complete variable domain reads ETGVTQSPTHLIKTRGQQVTLRCSSQSGHNTVSWYQQALGQGPQFIFQYYREEENGRGNFPPRFSGLQFPNYSSELNVNALELDDSALYLCASSVQVDADYGYTFGSGTRLTVV.

As concerns this clone: Other DNA sequences in the same sample also yield this CDR3. The rearrangement joins TRBV3-1 (or the pseudogene TRBV3-2) to TRBJ2-7; a possible D gene is TRBD2 (5 bases). Between the trimmed V and J ends, which lost 3 bases and 3 bases, there was a span of 9 bases. In germline, CDR1 is LGHDT, CDR2 YNNKEL (reference sequence). The CDR3 contains 13 residues. The CDR3 is CASSQGGGYEQYF. CDR3 nucleotide sequence: TGTGCCAGCAGCCAGGGCGGAGGCTACGAGCAGTACTTC.

CDR3 nucleotides: TGTGCCAGCAGCTTAACGGGGGGAGCTGAAGCTTTCTTT. Translation: CASSLTGGAEAFF. This chain connects TRBV7-8 to TRBJ1-1; D is possibly TRBD1 (5 bases). The CDR3 runs to 13 residues. Germline V gene sequence: CDR1 SGHVS, CDR2 FQNEAQ. The germline V and J ends were trimmed by 2 bases and 6 bases, with 10 bases remaining between them.

The chain combines TRBV7-8 with TRBJ2-7; tentative D call: TRBD2 (5 bases). Germline assignment: CDR1 SGHVS and CDR2 FQNEAQ. The CDR3 covers 14 residues. Trimming left V 0 bases short and J 3 bases short, with 9 bases between. The CDR3, as DNA: TGTGCCAGCAGCTTAGCCCGGGGAAGCTACGAGCAGTACGTC. It codes for CASSLARGSYEQYV.

This clone was recorded only once. V and J are TRBV19 and TRBJ2-4; a weak D match, TRBD1 (6 bases). Trimming left V 8 bases short and J 7 bases short, with 18 bases between. The V gene's germline CDR1 is LNHDA and CDR2 SQIVND (reference sequence). CDR3 length equals 14 residues. CDR3 region: CASERDGGQNIQYF. The CDR3 region has the DNA TGTGCCAGTGAAAGGGACGGCGGACAGAACATTCAGTACTTC.

The chain joins TRBV15 to TRBJ2-3, with 14 bases aligning to TRBD2. This CDR3 comprises 14 residues. V gave up 5 bases and J gave up 8 bases; unmatched junction bases: 3. The germline CDR1 and CDR2 sequences are LNHNV and YYDKDF (reference sequence). The CDR3 region has the DNA TGTGCCACCAGCGGGACTAGCGGGAGTGCTACGCAGTATTTT. Translated: CATSGTSGSATQYF.

This chain joins TRBV5-1 and TRBJ1-1; 7 bases map to TRBD1. The V gene's germline CDR1 is SGHRS and CDR2 YFSETQ. This CDR3 is 15 amino acids long. V was pared by 4 bases and J by 3 bases, with 9 bases of the junction left unmatched. The CDR3 DNA reads TGCGCCAGCAGCCGTGGGGCAGGGGGACACACTGAAGCTTTCTTT. It specifies CASSRGAGGHTEAFF.

This chain connects TRBV9 to TRBJ1-3; D is perhaps TRBD1 (5 bases). In germline, CDR1 is SGDLS, CDR2 YYNGEE. The CDR3 totals 16 residues. The germline V and J ends were trimmed by 4 bases and 0 bases, with 14 bases remaining between them. This CDR3 reads CASSSTTASSGNTIYF. DNA of the CDR3: TGTGCCAGCAGCTCAACGACAGCGAGCTCTGGAAACACCATATATTTT.

The V call is TRBV3-1 (or the pseudogene TRBV3-2), the J call TRBJ1-6; 8 bases align to TRBD1. The CDR3 sequence is 14 residues long. The J segment lost 8 bases and the V segment lost 7 bases, leaving 7 bases of the junction unmatched. Germline assignment: CDR1 LGHDT and CDR2 YNNKEL (reference sequence). Written as DNA, the CDR3 is TGTGCCAGCAAACCGGACAGGGCCCATTCACCCCTCCACTTT. It yields the protein CASKPDRAHSPLHF.

This chain uses TRBV4-2 with TRBJ1-1; maybe TRBD1 (6 bases). The CDR3 spans 14 residues. Germline V gene lookup returns CDR1 LGHNA and CDR2 YNFKEQ. V dropped 0 bases and J dropped 7 bases, with 12 bases sitting between them. CDR3: CASSQEQQGIEAFF. The CDR3 DNA reads TGTGCCAGCAGCCAAGAGCAGCAGGGGATTGAAGCTTTCTTT.

The chain joins TRBV2 to TRBJ1-6, with a tentative D call TRBD1 (6 bases). This CDR3 contains 17 residues. Germline V gene data show CDR1 as SNHLY and CDR2 as FYNNEI. With 6 bases removed from V and 9 bases from J, the gap between germline ends came to 24 bases. In nucleotides, the CDR3 is TGTGCCAGCAGGGACGGGAGGTCGGGGGGCGGTCTTTCACCCCTCCACTTT. Amino acids: CASRDGRSGGGLSPLHF. The whole variable domain, filled in from reference TRBV2 and TRBJ1-6, reads EPEVTQTPSHQVTQMGQEVILRCVPISNHLYFYWYRQILGQKVEFLVSFYNNEISEKSEIFDDQFSVERPDGSNFTLKIRSTKLEDSAMYFCASRDGRSGGGLSPLHFGNGTRLTVT.

J is TRBJ2-2 and V is TRBV6-5; D is undetermined. The CDR3 length is 14 residues. Germline lookup yields CDR1 MNHEY and CDR2 SVGAGI. The V end was cut by 10 bases, the J end by 6 bases, with 18 bases between. The CDR3 nucleotides are TGTGCCATCGCCGGCTTCAGCCAGGCCGGGGAGCTGTTTTTT. Protein product: CAIAGFSQAGELFF.